These 16 T cell receptor beta chains originate from one sample sequenced in a study of CD8 T cells in Susac syndrome. With random hexamers, reverse transcription was performed on about 0.5 to 1 ug of RNA. Via MiXCR, TCRdb re-called the immunoSEQ multiplex PCR reads, giving one row per CDR3 protein. The repertoire holds about 240,000 distinct CDR3 sequences, 90% to 96% seen once, with 0.1% in the top ten. Sequenced: CD4+ T cells from PBMCs. Receptors originate from a human donor with Susac syndrome.

This clonotype turned up a few times. The rearrangement links TRBV29-1 to TRBJ2-1, with no clear D. The CDR3 consists of 10 residues. Germline-derived CDR1 and CDR2 are SQVTM and ANQGSEA. Deletions cut 4 bases from V and 10 bases from J, with 8 bases between. In DNA form, the CDR3 reads TGCAGCGTTGTGGGTCTAGAGCAGTTCTTC. Translation: CSVVGLEQFF.

This chain links TRBV15 with TRBJ2-5; unclear D gene. The CDR3 runs to 12 residues. CDR1 is LNHNV and CDR2 is YYDKDF in the germline V gene (reference sequence). V was clipped by 5 bases and J by 4 bases, with 8 bases between them. CDR3 nucleotides: TGTGCCACCAGCCGGGTCGGAGAGACCCAGTACTTC. This translates into CATSRVGETQYF. The full variable domain, with the rest looked up from reference TRBV15 and TRBJ2-5, is DAMVIQNPRYQVTQFGKPVTLSCSQTLNHNVMYWYQQKSSQAPKLLFHYYDKDFNNEADTPDNFQSRRPNTSFCFLDIRSPGLGDTAMYLCATSRVGETQYFGPGTRLLVL.

This sequence joins TRBV18 and TRBJ1-2; D unresolved. Trimming stripped 5 bases from V and 5 bases from J, with 15 bases between. The CDR3 sequence is 14 residues long. Germline CDR1 and CDR2: KGHSH and LQKENI. CDR3 coding DNA: TGTGCCAGCTCATCGCAGGAGGGCCTTTATGGCTACACCTTC. Protein: CASSSQEGLYGYTF.

This sequence joins TRBV29-1 and TRBJ1-2; 11 bases fit TRBD1. Germline CDR1 SQVTM, CDR2 ANQGSEA. Trimming removed 4 bases from V and 5 bases from J; junction bases left unmatched: 6. CDR3 length: 14 residues. Written as DNA, the CDR3 is TGCAGCGTTGGAGGGACAGGGGGGTCTTATGGCTACACCTTC. This translates into CSVGGTGGSYGYTF.

The chain couples TRBV5-4 to TRBJ2-6; no clear D gene. The V and J ends lost 4 bases and 2 bases respectively, with 10 bases between them. This CDR3 is built from 15 residues. Germline CDR1 is SGHNT and CDR2 is YYREEE (reference sequence). CDR3 coding DNA: TGTGCCAGCAGCCGCGGTGCGACTGGGGCCAACGTCCTGACTTTC. It encodes CASSRGATGANVLTF.

The chain recombines TRBV7-9 with TRBJ2-5; D remains ambiguous. The V end lost 1 base, the J end lost 4 bases, and 7 bases lay between the germline ends. Germline CDR1 is SEHNR and CDR2 is FQNEAQ (reference sequence). This CDR3 contains 13 residues. CDR3 in amino acids: CASSLEVVETQYF. In nucleotides, the CDR3 is TGTGCCAGCAGCTTAGAAGTTGTAGAGACCCAGTACTTC.

In this sample, this clonotype turned up a few times. This chain connects TRBV2 to TRBJ2-5; TRBD1 aligns across 8 bases. The CDR3 extends over 14 amino acids. The germline V gene encodes CDR1 SNHLY and CDR2 FYNNEI. V shed 4 bases and J 4 bases; nucleotides not matched to a gene: 5. The CDR3 sequence is CASSARRGRETQYF. The CDR3 DNA is TGTGCCAGCAGTGCTCGCAGGGGGCGAGAGACCCAGTACTTC.

Written as DNA, the CDR3 is TGTGCCAGCTCACCACCCCCTTACAATGAGCAGTTCTTC. Encoded protein: CASSPPPYNEQFF. The rearrangement joins TRBV18 to TRBJ2-1; no definite D call. Germline V gives CDR1 KGHSH, CDR2 LQKENI. The length of the CDR3 is 13 residues. The V and J ends lost 0 bases and 4 bases respectively, with 4 bases between them.

The chain carries TRBV20-1 and TRBJ2-1, with D possibly being TRBD1 (6 bases). The CDR3 sequence is 14 residues long. Trimming removed 0 bases from V and 8 bases from J, with 14 bases in between. The V gene's germline CDR1 is DFQATT and CDR2 SNEGSKA (reference sequence). CDR3 DNA: TGCAGTGCTAGAGATATTTGGGGGCGAGATGAGCAGTTCTTC. It is translated as CSARDIWGRDEQFF.

This clonotype was detected once. This chain connects TRBV7-6 to TRBJ2-7; D is ambiguous. This CDR3 comprises 14 residues. Looked up from germline, CDR1 is SGHVS and CDR2 is FNYEAQ. V was trimmed by 1 base and J by 2 bases, leaving 9 bases between them. In DNA, the CDR3 is TGTGCCAGCAGCTTAGGGCAGATCCCCTACGAGCAGTACTTC. As protein: CASSLGQIPYEQYF.

The rearrangement links TRBV7-8 to TRBJ2-2; a weak D match, TRBD2 (6 bases). The germline V gene has CDR1 SGHVS and CDR2 FQNEAQ. V was cut by 2 bases and J by 2 bases, with 18 bases left in between. The CDR3 has 18 amino acids. The CDR3: CASSLSFLADDNTGELFF. DNA for the CDR3: TGTGCCAGCAGCTTAAGTTTTTTAGCGGACGACAACACCGGGGAGCTGTTTTTT.

The rearrangement joins TRBV27 to TRBJ2-3; tentative D call: TRBD1 (5 bases). Trimming cost V 5 bases and J 4 bases, with 16 bases left between them. CDR1 MNHEY and CDR2 SMNVEV come from the germline V gene (reference sequence). The CDR3 covers 15 residues. The CDR3, as DNA: TGTGCCAGCAGTCAGTTAGGGGTAAGGGCAGATACGCAGTATTTT. It specifies CASSQLGVRADTQYF.

The gene calls are TRBV6-1 and TRBJ2-5, with TRBD2 matching over 11 bases. The V gene end was trimmed by 7 bases and the J gene end by 1 base; junction bases not matched to a gene: 11. Germline V gene data show CDR1 as MNHNS and CDR2 as SASEGT. This CDR3 has 17 residues. The CDR3 nucleotides read TGTGCCAGCACTGTAAGCGGCGGACTAGCGGGCCAAGAGACCCAGTACTTC. It translates to CASTVSGGLAGQETQYF.

The chain combines TRBV12-5 with TRBJ2-4; possible D gene TRBD2, 5 bases. V lost 0 bases and J 4 bases, leaving 10 bases between the germline ends. Germline CDR1 is LGHNT and CDR2 is FRNRAP. CDR3 size: 15 residues. CDR3 sequence (DNA): TGTGCTAGTGGTTTGGTACTAGGCGATAAAAACATTCAGTACTTC. Residues: CASGLVLGDKNIQYF.

The rearrangement uses TRBV24-1 and TRBJ2-1; 8 bases agree with TRBD2. CDR1 and CDR2 (germline): KGHDR, SFDVKD. The CDR3 runs to 15 residues. The V and J ends lost 2 bases and 7 bases, in that order; junction bases with no gene match: 6. The CDR3 DNA follows: TGTGCCACCAGTGATTCCGGGAGGGCCGCAAATGAGCAGTTCTTC. Translated: CATSDSGRAANEQFF.

The V and J genes are TRBV20-1 and TRBJ2-3; D is uncertain. Trimming pared 5 bases from V and 2 bases from J, leaving 17 bases between. The germline V gene encodes CDR1 DFQATT and CDR2 SNEGSKA (reference sequence). The CDR3 loop spans 15 amino acids. CDR3 protein: CSALSLTPNTDTQYF. The CDR3 DNA reads as TGCAGTGCTCTGTCGTTGACTCCTAACACAGATACGCAGTATTTT.